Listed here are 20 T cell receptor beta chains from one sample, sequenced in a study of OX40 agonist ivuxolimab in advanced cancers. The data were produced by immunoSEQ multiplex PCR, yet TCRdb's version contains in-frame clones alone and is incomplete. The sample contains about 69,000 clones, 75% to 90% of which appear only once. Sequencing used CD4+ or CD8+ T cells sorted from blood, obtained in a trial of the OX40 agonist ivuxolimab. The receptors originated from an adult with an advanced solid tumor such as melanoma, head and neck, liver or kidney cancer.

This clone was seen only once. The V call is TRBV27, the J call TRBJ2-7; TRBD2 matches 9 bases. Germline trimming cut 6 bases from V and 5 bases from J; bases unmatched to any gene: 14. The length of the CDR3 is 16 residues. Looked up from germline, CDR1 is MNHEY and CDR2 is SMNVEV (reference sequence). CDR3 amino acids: CASRNPGSGLAHEQYF. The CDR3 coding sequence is TGTGCCAGCAGAAACCCGGGGTCGGGACTAGCTCACGAGCAGTACTTC.

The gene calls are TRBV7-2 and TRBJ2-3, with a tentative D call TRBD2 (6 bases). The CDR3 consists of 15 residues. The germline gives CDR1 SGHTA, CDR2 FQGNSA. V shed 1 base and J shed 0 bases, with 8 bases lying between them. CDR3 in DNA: TGTGCCAGCAGCTTAGGGGGGACTAGCACAGATACGCAGTATTTT. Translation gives CASSLGGTSTDTQYF.

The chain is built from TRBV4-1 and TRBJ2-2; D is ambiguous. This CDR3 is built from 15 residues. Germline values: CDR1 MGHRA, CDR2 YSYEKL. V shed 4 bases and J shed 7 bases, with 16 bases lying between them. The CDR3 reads CASSPRAGFHGELFF. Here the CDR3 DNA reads TGCGCCAGCAGCCCCCGGGCAGGATTCCACGGGGAGCTGTTTTTT.

In DNA form, the CDR3 reads TGCGCCAGCAGTCAATCTAATGAAAAACTGTTTTTT. Residues: CASSQSNEKLFF. This rearrangement joins TRBV23-1 to TRBJ1-4; no reliable D call. TRBV23-1 is designated an ORF whose function remains uncertain. This CDR3 contains 12 residues. V was cut by 0 bases and J by 4 bases, with 0 bases left in between.

Written as DNA, the CDR3 is TGTGCCAGCAGCAACTTGGGGGGCCACTATGGCTACACCTTC. Amino acids: CASSNLGGHYGYTF. The chain combines TRBV27 with TRBJ1-2; TRBD1 might be the D (6 bases). The CDR3 runs to 14 residues. Deletions cut 6 bases from V and 3 bases from J, with 14 bases between. Germline V gene lookup returns CDR1 MNHEY and CDR2 SMNVEV (reference sequence).

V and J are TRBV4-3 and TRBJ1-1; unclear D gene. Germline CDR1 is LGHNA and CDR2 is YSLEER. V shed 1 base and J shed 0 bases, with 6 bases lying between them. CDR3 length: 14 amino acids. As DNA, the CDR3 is TGCGCCAGCAGCCAAGCGAGGGTGAACACTGAAGCTTTCTTT. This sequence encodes CASSQARVNTEAFF.

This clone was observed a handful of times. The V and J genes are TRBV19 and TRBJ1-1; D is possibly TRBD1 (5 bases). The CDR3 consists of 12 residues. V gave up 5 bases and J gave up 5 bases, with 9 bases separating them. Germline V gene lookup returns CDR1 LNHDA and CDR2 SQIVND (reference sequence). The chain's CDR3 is CASSPGATEAFF. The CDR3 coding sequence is TGTGCCAGTAGTCCCGGGGCTACTGAAGCTTTCTTT. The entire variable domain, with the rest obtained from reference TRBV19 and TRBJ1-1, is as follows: DGGITQSPKYLFRKEGQNVTLSCEQNLNHDAMYWYRQDPGQGLRLIYYSQIVNDFQKGDIAEGYSVSREKKESFPLTVTSAQKNPTAFYLCASSPGATEAFFGQGTRLTVV.

As DNA, the CDR3 is TGTGCCAGTACCCCTGGGGGGCTCTATGGCTACACCTTC. It codes for CASTPGGLYGYTF. The chain carries TRBV19 and TRBJ1-2, with D possibly matching TRBD1 (6 bases). V lost 7 bases and J lost 4, with 13 bases in between. This CDR3 comprises 13 residues. Germline V lookup: CDR1 LNHDA, CDR2 SQIVND (reference sequence).

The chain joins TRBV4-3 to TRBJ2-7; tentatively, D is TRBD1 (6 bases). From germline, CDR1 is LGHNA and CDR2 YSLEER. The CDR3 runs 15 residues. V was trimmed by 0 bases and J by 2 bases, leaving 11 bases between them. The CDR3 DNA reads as TGCGCCAGCAGCCAAGATCCCAGGGGCGCCTACGAGCAGTACTTC. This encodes CASSQDPRGAYEQYF.

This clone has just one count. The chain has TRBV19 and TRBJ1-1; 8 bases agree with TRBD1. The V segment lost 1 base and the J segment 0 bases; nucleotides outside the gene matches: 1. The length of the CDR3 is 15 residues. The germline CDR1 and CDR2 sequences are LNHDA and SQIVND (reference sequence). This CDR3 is CASSIGTGLNTEAFF. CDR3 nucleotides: TGTGCCAGTAGTATAGGGACAGGGCTGAACACTGAAGCTTTCTTT.

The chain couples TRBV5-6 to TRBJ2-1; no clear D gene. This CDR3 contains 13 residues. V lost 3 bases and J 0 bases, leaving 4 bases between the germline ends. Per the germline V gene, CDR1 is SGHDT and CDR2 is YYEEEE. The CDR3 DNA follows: TGTGCCAGCAGCTCGGACTCCTACAATGAGCAGTTCTTC. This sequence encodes CASSSDSYNEQFF.

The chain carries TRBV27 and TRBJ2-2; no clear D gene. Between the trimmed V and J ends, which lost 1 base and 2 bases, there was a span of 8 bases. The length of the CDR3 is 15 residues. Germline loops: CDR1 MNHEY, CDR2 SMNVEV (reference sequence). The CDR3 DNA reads TGTGCCAGCAGTTTATATAGTAGAAACACCGGGGAGCTGTTTTTT. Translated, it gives CASSLYSRNTGELFF.

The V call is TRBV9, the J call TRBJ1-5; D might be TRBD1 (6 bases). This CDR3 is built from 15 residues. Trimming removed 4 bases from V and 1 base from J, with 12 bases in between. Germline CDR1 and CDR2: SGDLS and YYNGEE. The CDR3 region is CASSRDGGSNQPQHF. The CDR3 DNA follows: TGTGCCAGCAGCCGGGACGGGGGCAGCAATCAGCCCCAGCATTTT.

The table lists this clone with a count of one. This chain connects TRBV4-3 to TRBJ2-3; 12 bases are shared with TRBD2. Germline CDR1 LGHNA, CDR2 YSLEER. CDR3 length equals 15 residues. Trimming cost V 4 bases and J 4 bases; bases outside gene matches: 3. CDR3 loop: CASSRLAGVADTQYF. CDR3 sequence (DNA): TGCGCCAGCAGCCGACTAGCGGGAGTTGCAGATACGCAGTATTTT.

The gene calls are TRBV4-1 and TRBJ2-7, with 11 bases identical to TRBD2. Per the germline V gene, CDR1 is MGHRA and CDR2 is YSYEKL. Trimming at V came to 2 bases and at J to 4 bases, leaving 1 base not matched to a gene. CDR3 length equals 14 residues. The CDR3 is CASSQLAGGYEQYF. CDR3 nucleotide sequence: TGCGCCAGCAGCCAACTAGCGGGGGGTTACGAGCAGTACTTC.

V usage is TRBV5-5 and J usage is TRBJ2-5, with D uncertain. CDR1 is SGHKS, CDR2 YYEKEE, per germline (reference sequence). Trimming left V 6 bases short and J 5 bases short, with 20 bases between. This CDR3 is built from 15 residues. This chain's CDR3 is CASTVVLLGGETQYF. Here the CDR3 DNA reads TGTGCCAGCACCGTGGTCCTTTTGGGTGGTGAGACCCAGTACTTC.

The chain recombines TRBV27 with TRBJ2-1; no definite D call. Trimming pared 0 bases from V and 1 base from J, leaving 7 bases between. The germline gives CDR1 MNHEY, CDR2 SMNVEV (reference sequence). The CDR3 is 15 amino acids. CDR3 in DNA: TGTGCCAGCAGTTTATCGGCCTCATCCTACAATGAGCAGTTCTTC. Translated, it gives CASSLSASSYNEQFF.

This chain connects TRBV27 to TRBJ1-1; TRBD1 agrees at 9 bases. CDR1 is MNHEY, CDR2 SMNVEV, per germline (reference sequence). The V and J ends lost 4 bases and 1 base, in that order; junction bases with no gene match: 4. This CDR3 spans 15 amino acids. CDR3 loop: CASSSLQGANTEAFF. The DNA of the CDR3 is TGTGCCAGCAGTTCTCTACAGGGGGCGAACACTGAAGCTTTCTTT.

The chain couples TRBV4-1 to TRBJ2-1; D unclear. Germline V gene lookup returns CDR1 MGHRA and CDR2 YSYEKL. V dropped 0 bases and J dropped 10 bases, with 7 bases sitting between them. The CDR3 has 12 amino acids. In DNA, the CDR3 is TGCGCCAGCAGCCAAGATGGCAGGGAGCAGTTCTTC. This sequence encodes CASSQDGREQFF.

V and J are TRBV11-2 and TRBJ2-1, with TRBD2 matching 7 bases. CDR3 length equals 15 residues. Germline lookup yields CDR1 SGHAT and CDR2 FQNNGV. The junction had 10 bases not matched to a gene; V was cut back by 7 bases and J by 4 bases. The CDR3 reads CASTLGGSGYNEQFF. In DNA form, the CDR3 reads TGTGCCAGCACCCTTGGCGGGAGTGGTTACAATGAGCAGTTCTTC.